The 24 T cell receptor beta chains below all came from one sample that was sequenced in a study of blood T cell repertoires in COVID-19. The protocol was immunoSEQ multiplex PCR, while the TCRdb copy is restricted to in-frame clones and leaves out a portion. The sample lists roughly 160,000 clones; approximately 86% were seen once. Input material: peripheral blood. The origin of the receptors is a man in his late teens or twenties with acute or convalescent COVID-19.

The chain has TRBV29-1 and TRBJ2-1; 8 bases fit TRBD1. The J segment lost 2 bases and the V segment lost 8 bases, leaving 8 bases of the junction unmatched. Germline CDR1 and CDR2: SQVTM and ANQGSEA. The CDR3 runs to 14 residues. In DNA form, the CDR3 reads TGCAGCTTTTCCGGGACAGGACCCTACAATGAGCAGTTCTTC. Translating gives CSFSGTGPYNEQFF.

The chain links TRBV30 to TRBJ2-1; TRBD2 aligns across 15 bases. Germline CDR1 is GTSNPN and CDR2 is SVGIG (reference sequence). The length of the CDR3 is 15 residues. The V gene end was trimmed by 1 base and the J gene end by 14 bases; junction bases not matched to a gene: 9. The CDR3, as DNA: TGTGCCTGGAGTGATGGGACTAGCGGGGGGCAGTTCAAGTTCTTC. This codes for CAWSDGTSGGQFKFF.

Only one count was recorded for this clone. J is TRBJ2-2 and V is TRBV5-8; D uncertain. V dropped 1 base and J dropped 1 base, with 8 bases sitting between them. Germline lookup yields CDR1 SGHTS and CDR2 YDEGEE. CDR3 length equals 15 residues. CDR3: CASSLLGRNTGELFF. The CDR3 region has the DNA TGTGCCAGCAGCTTGTTGGGCAGGAACACCGGGGAGCTGTTTTTT.

CDR3: CASSWTGPSYEQYF. CDR3 sequence (DNA): TGTGCCAGCAGCTGGACAGGGCCCTCCTACGAGCAGTACTTC. This rearrangement joins TRBV6-5 to TRBJ2-7; TRBD1 aligns across 8 bases. V trimming: 6 bases; J trimming: 0 bases; junction bases outside the gene matches: 4. Germline V CDR1 and CDR2: MNHEY, SVGAGI. The CDR3 extends over 14 amino acids.

V gene TRBV28 combines with J gene TRBJ1-4; D is unresolved. V lost 1 base and J 4 bases, leaving 4 bases between the germline ends. The length of the CDR3 is 13 residues. Germline values: CDR1 MDHEN, CDR2 SYDVKM. The chain's CDR3 is CASSLFGNEKLFF. CDR3 DNA: TGTGCCAGCAGTTTATTCGGTAATGAAAAACTGTTTTTT.

The V and J genes are TRBV11-3 and TRBJ2-5; TRBD2 aligns across 9 bases. Unmatched junction bases numbered 4, after V lost 1 base and J lost 1 base. The germline V gene has CDR1 SGHNT and CDR2 YENEEA. The CDR3 sequence is 16 residues long. This CDR3 is CASSLGAAGGQETQYF. The CDR3 nucleotides read TGTGCCAGCAGCTTAGGAGCAGCGGGGGGCCAAGAGACCCAGTACTTC. Combining the CDR3 with reference TRBV11-3 and TRBJ2-5 gives the whole variable domain EAGVVQSPRYKIIEKKQPVAFWCNPISGHNTLYWYLQNLGQGPELLIRYENEEAVDDSQLPKDRFSAERLKGVDSTLKIQPAELGDSAVYLCASSLGAAGGQETQYFGPGTRLLVL.

This rearrangement joins TRBV28 to TRBJ2-7; D might be TRBD1 (6 bases). The CDR3 totals 13 residues. Between the trimmed V and J ends, which lost 5 bases and 5 bases, there was a span of 13 bases. Germline V gene data show CDR1 as MDHEN and CDR2 as SYDVKM. CDR3 DNA: TGTGCCAGCAGTCTTGGACAGTTCCACGAGCAGTACGTC. Translated: CASSLGQFHEQYV.

The chain couples TRBV12-2 to TRBJ1-5. TRBV12-2 is termed a pseudogene. CDR3 length: 12 residues. DNA for the CDR3: TGTGCAAGTCGCAAATCGGGGCAGCCCCAGCATTTT. Translating it yields CASRKSGQPQHF.

V and J are TRBV30 and TRBJ1-2, with unresolved D. CDR1 and CDR2 from the germline V gene are GTSNPN and SVGIG (reference sequence). The CDR3 totals 10 residues. The V and J ends lost 7 bases and 4 bases respectively, with 7 bases between them. DNA of the CDR3: TGTGCCTTCTATGGCTATGGCTACACCTTC. Translation: CAFYGYGYTF.

This chain joins TRBV5-1 and TRBJ1-1; TRBD1 matches 8 bases. With V trimmed by 3 bases and J by 1 base, 8 bases remained unmatched. The CDR3 runs 16 residues. The germline CDR1 and CDR2 sequences are SGHRS and YFSETQ. The CDR3 spells CASSSGDRRSNTEAFF. CDR3 DNA sequence: TGCGCCAGCAGCTCAGGGGACAGGCGTTCGAACACTGAAGCTTTCTTT.

The chain employs TRBV19 and TRBJ2-2; 7 nucleotides agree with TRBD1. This CDR3 spans 15 amino acids. The ends lost 1 base at V and 7 bases at J; junction bases unmatched: 6. Germline lookup yields CDR1 LNHDA and CDR2 SQIVND (reference sequence). The CDR3: CASSIGGGGYGELFF. For the CDR3, the DNA is TGTGCCAGTAGTATAGGAGGGGGCGGTTACGGGGAGCTGTTTTTT.

The rearrangement joins TRBV5-1 to TRBJ1-2, with unresolved D. The germline V and J ends were trimmed by 0 bases and 4 bases, with 10 bases remaining between them. This CDR3 is 14 amino acids long. Germline V gene sequence: CDR1 SGHRS, CDR2 YFSETQ. In nucleotides, the CDR3 is TGCGCCAGCAGCTTGGGGGCCGTGACCTATGGCTACACCTTC. The encoded protein is CASSLGAVTYGYTF. The entire variable domain, with the rest obtained from reference TRBV5-1 and TRBJ1-2, is as follows: KAGVTQTPRYLIKTRGQQVTLSCSPISGHRSVSWYQQTPGQGLQFLFEYFSETQRNKGNFPGRFSGRQFSNSRSEMNVSTLELGDSALYLCASSLGAVTYGYTFGSGTRLTVV.

V and J are TRBV30 and TRBJ1-2; TRBD1 matches 7 bases. The CDR3 loop spans 14 amino acids. Per germline, CDR1 GTSNPN and CDR2 SVGIG (reference sequence). J was trimmed by 11 bases and V by 2 bases; bases with no gene match: 14. CDR3 DNA sequence: TGTGCCTGGAGTCTTCTGGACAGGCGGACGTCTTACACCTTC. This sequence encodes CAWSLLDRRTSYTF.

The chain uses TRBV4-2 and TRBJ2-2; 8 bases map to TRBD1. CDR3 size: 18 residues. Germline V gene data show CDR1 as LGHNA and CDR2 as YNFKEQ. V was pared by 5 bases and J by 5 bases, with 16 bases of the junction left unmatched. The CDR3 sequence is CASSTTQTGGRRTGELFF. CDR3 coding DNA: TGTGCCAGCAGCACAACACAAACAGGGGGAAGAAGAACCGGGGAGCTGTTTTTT.

This clone was recorded a few times. The chain couples TRBV6-5 to TRBJ1-1; a possible D gene is TRBD1 (6 bases). Germline V gene data show CDR1 as MNHEY and CDR2 as SVGAGI. This CDR3 is 13 amino acids long. The ends were cut back, 7 bases at V and 2 bases at J, with 11 bases in the middle. The CDR3 region is CASKKTGNTEAFF. The CDR3 DNA is TGTGCCAGCAAAAAGACAGGAAACACTGAAGCTTTCTTT.

V usage is TRBV7-8 and J usage is TRBJ2-2; D ambiguous. The CDR3 is made up of 12 amino acids. The germline gives CDR1 SGHVS, CDR2 FQNEAQ. The ends were cut back, 3 bases at V and 7 bases at J, with 6 bases in the middle. The chain's CDR3 is CASSFSVGELFF. CDR3 bases: TGTGCCAGCAGCTTCTCGGTCGGGGAGCTGTTTTTT.

The chain recombines TRBV5-1 with TRBJ2-4, with D maybe TRBD2 (5 bases). The CDR3 totals 13 residues. V was trimmed by 1 base and J by 7 bases, leaving 9 bases between them. Per germline, CDR1 SGHRS and CDR2 YFSETQ. The CDR3 is CASSLPGWNIQYF. The DNA for the CDR3 is TGCGCCAGCAGCTTGCCGGGATGGAACATTCAGTACTTC. The entire variable domain, with the rest obtained from reference TRBV5-1 and TRBJ2-4, is as follows: KAGVTQTPRYLIKTRGQQVTLSCSPISGHRSVSWYQQTPGQGLQFLFEYFSETQRNKGNFPGRFSGRQFSNSRSEMNVSTLELGDSALYLCASSLPGWNIQYFGAGTRLSVL.

This clone was seen many times. V and J are TRBV24-1 and TRBJ2-2, with 7 bases fitting TRBD1. CDR3 length: 16 residues. From germline, CDR1 is KGHDR and CDR2 SFDVKD. Trimming removed 4 bases from V and 1 base from J; junction bases left unmatched: 5. The CDR3 is CATSDKGQRNTGELFF. DNA of the CDR3: TGTGCCACCAGTGACAAGGGACAGAGGAACACCGGGGAGCTGTTTTTT.

This chain connects TRBV28 to TRBJ1-5, with D perhaps matching TRBD1 (5 bases). The V end was cut by 3 bases, the J end by 2 bases, with 8 bases between. Looked up from germline, CDR1 is MDHEN and CDR2 is SYDVKM. CDR3 length: 14 residues. CDR3 DNA sequence: TGTGCCAGCAGTTTCGACAGAGGCAATCAGCCCCAGCATTTT. It yields the protein CASSFDRGNQPQHF.

This clone was seen only once. This chain connects TRBV18 to TRBJ2-1; the match to TRBD2 covers 11 bases. V was pared by 2 bases and J by 6 bases, with 9 bases of the junction left unmatched. Germline CDR1 reads KGHSH; CDR2 reads LQKENI. This CDR3 has 17 amino acids. The CDR3 sequence: CASSPRGSGGAVNEQFF. The CDR3 bases are TGTGCCAGCTCACCAAGGGGTAGCGGGGGGGCCGTCAATGAGCAGTTCTTC.

V and J are TRBV30 and TRBJ1-2; 9 bases line up with TRBD1. Germline-derived CDR1 and CDR2 are GTSNPN and SVGIG (reference sequence). There are 15 residues in the CDR3. Trimming at V came to 2 bases and at J to 4 bases, leaving 8 bases not matched to a gene. The CDR3 reads CAWSILGTGFYGYTF. The CDR3 DNA follows: TGTGCCTGGAGTATTTTGGGGACAGGGTTCTATGGCTACACCTTC.

CDR3 in amino acids: CASSPRGGSNQPQHF. CDR3 coding DNA: TGTGCCAGCAGCCCTAGGGGGGGGAGCAATCAGCCCCAGCATTTT. The chain uses TRBV7-8 and TRBJ1-5; possible D gene TRBD1, 6 bases. Germline CDR1 and CDR2: SGHVS and FQNEAQ. This CDR3 has 15 residues. Trimming pared 5 bases from V and 1 base from J, leaving 12 bases between.

The V call is TRBV6-5, the J call TRBJ2-7; maybe TRBD2 (6 bases). This CDR3 has 15 residues. V was shortened by 0 bases and J by 0 bases, with 9 bases between the two germline ends. Per the germline V gene, CDR1 is MNHEY and CDR2 is SVGAGI. The CDR3 region has the DNA TGTGCCAGCAGTTACTCGGAGGGTAGCTCCTACGAGCAGTACTTC. This encodes CASSYSEGSSYEQYF.

The V and J genes are TRBV10-3 and TRBJ1-6, with 9 bases aligning to TRBD1. J lost 8 bases, V lost 3 bases, and 5 bases had no gene match. Germline V gene sequence: CDR1 ENHRY, CDR2 SYGVKD. This CDR3 is 15 amino acids long. CDR3 loop: CAISEGQGRYSPLHF. The DNA for the CDR3 is TGTGCCATCAGTGAAGGACAGGGGAGATATTCACCCCTCCACTTT.